A single TCR beta chain is shown here with its context. Its antigen is not identified. UMI-labeled TRB cDNA libraries were prepared by 5' RACE. With the 5' RACE reads reprocessed, TCRdb shows one record per CDR3 protein and no DNA. In all, the sample yields over 20,000 distinct CDR3 sequences. From germline, CDR1 is SGHTA and CDR2 FQGTGA. The CDR3 has 15 residues. These data come from a study of CXCR3-negative and CXCR3-positive naive CD8 T cells. Study-wide results and caveats: Memory CD8+ T cell repertoires were far less diverse than both naive subsets. The naive subsets expressed comparable surface CD5, and the authors inferred TCR strength from TRB CDR3 properties.

V is TRBV7-3 and J is TRBJ2-2; the D call from TCRdb, TRBD2, cannot be confirmed without DNA. The specimen sequenced was naive CXCR3- CD8+ T cells from blood. Described subset: CD45RO-CCR7+CD27+CD95- naive CD8+ T cells lacking CXCR3 (TNR3-). The clonotype comes from a human donor in good health. Some clones in this sample may be carry-over from other donors' samples. CDR3: CASSSGTSGAGELFF.